This is a list of T cell receptor beta chains from one sample in a study of T cell repertoires in cytomegalovirus infection. Their specific antigens are unknown. TCRdb recomputed calls from the reads with MiXCR, one row per CDR3 protein. The sample contains tens of thousands of distinct CDR3 sequences, more than 20% of which appear only once. Material for sequencing was PBMCs, sequenced either directly or after in vitro stimulation (not recorded which). The receptor set was obtained from a human donor in good health (CMV status not recorded). Some clones in this sample may be carry-over from other donors' samples. The CDR3 runs from the conserved cysteine through the conserved F or W. Fields, in order: clone size, D gene, V gene, J gene, CDR3 protein, CDR3 DNA. A D gene is named only where the DNA matches it firmly. Expanded clones get a size class; other rows say once, few or many, or leave the size out.

clone size: many
D gene: .
V gene: TRBV4-1
J gene: TRBJ1-1
CDR3 protein: CASSQGFRPGEAFF
CDR3 DNA: TGCGCCAGCAGCCAAGGTTTTCGACCCGGAGAAGCTTTCTTT

clone size: .
D gene: TRBD2
V gene: TRBV6-6
J gene: TRBJ2-7
CDR3 protein: CASKPGGSSYEQYF
CDR3 DNA: TGTGCCAGCAAACCCGGCGGGAGCTCGTACGAGCAGTACTTC

clone size: .
D gene: TRBD1
V gene: TRBV10-3
J gene: TRBJ2-3
CDR3 protein: CAAGTGGTDTQYF
CDR3 DNA: TGTGCCGCCGGGACAGGGGGAACAGATACGCAGTATTTT

clone size: few
D gene: TRBD1
V gene: TRBV3-1
J gene: TRBJ1-5
CDR3 protein: CASSQAWDSDQPQHF
CDR3 DNA: TGTGCCAGCAGCCAAGCCTGGGACAGCGATCAGCCCCAGCATTTT

clone size: .
D gene: TRBD1
V gene: TRBV5-6
J gene: TRBJ2-7
CDR3 protein: CASSFETGAYEQYF
CDR3 DNA: TGTGCCAGCAGCTTTGAGACAGGGGCCTACGAGCAGTACTTC

clone size: .
D gene: TRBD1
V gene: TRBV12-3/TRBV12-4
J gene: TRBJ2-5
CDR3 protein: CASRLGQGAVTQYF
CDR3 DNA: TGTGCCAGCAGGTTAGGACAGGGGGCAGTGACCCAGTACTTC

clone size: few
D gene: TRBD2
V gene: TRBV11-2
J gene: TRBJ2-1
CDR3 protein: CASSPYLAGAANEQFF
CDR3 DNA: TGTGCCAGCAGCCCCTACCTAGCGGGAGCCGCCAATGAGCAGTTCTTC

clone size: many
D gene: .
V gene: TRBV27
J gene: TRBJ1-2
CDR3 protein: CASRKRGGNYGYTF
CDR3 DNA: TGTGCCAGCAGGAAAAGGGGGGGGAACTATGGCTACACCTTC

clone size: .
D gene: .
V gene: TRBV5-5
J gene: TRBJ2-1
CDR3 protein: CASSFILDEQFF
CDR3 DNA: TGTGCCAGCAGCTTTATCCTGGACGAGCAGTTCTTC

clone size: many
D gene: TRBD1
V gene: TRBV7-2
J gene: TRBJ2-1
CDR3 protein: CASSLVGTGVSWEQFF
CDR3 DNA: TGTGCCAGCAGCTTAGTAGGGACAGGGGTTTCATGGGAGCAGTTCTTC

clone size: many
D gene: TRBD1
V gene: TRBV7-2
J gene: TRBJ2-7
CDR3 protein: CASSLWDRSLDEQYF
CDR3 DNA: TGTGCCAGCAGCCTGTGGGACAGATCCCTCGACGAGCAGTACTTC

clone size: few
D gene: TRBD1
V gene: TRBV4-3
J gene: TRBJ1-1
CDR3 protein: CASSQGLRGQIRNTEAFF
CDR3 DNA: TGCGCCAGCAGCCAAGGGTTAAGGGGGCAAATTCGGAACACTGAAGCTTTCTTT

clone size: few
D gene: .
V gene: TRBV6-2/TRBV6-3
J gene: TRBJ2-7
CDR3 protein: CASSSGHEQYF
CDR3 DNA: TGTGCCAGCAGTTCAGGGCACGAGCAGTACTTC

clone size: many
D gene: TRBD2
V gene: TRBV7-6
J gene: TRBJ2-2
CDR3 protein: CASSVLWEGAGELFF
CDR3 DNA: TGTGCCAGCAGCGTCTTGTGGGAGGGAGCCGGGGAGCTGTTTTTT

clone size: many
D gene: TRBD1
V gene: TRBV2
J gene: TRBJ1-5
CDR3 protein: CASSRQGDDQPQHF
CDR3 DNA: TGTGCCAGCAGCCGACAGGGCGACGATCAGCCCCAGCATTTT

clone size: many
D gene: TRBD1
V gene: TRBV7-2
J gene: TRBJ2-5
CDR3 protein: CASSGGVDQKETQYF
CDR3 DNA: TGTGCCAGTTCAGGGGGCGTGGACCAGAAAGAGACCCAGTACTTC

clone size: many
D gene: .
V gene: TRBV7-2
J gene: TRBJ1-6
CDR3 protein: CASSPGGVSLRPLHF
CDR3 DNA: TGTGCCAGCAGCCCAGGAGGTGTGAGCCTTAGGCCCCTCCACTTT

clone size: few
D gene: TRBD2
V gene: TRBV12-3/TRBV12-4
J gene: TRBJ2-3
CDR3 protein: CASSSYSGGAADTQYF
CDR3 DNA: TGTGCCAGCAGTTCTTATAGCGGGGGGGCGGCAGATACGCAGTATTTT

clone size: few
D gene: .
V gene: TRBV10-3
J gene: TRBJ1-6
CDR3 protein: CAISESSDSNSPLHF
CDR3 DNA: TGTGCCATCAGTGAGTCGTCGGACAGTAATTCACCCCTCCACTTT

clone size: .
D gene: TRBD1
V gene: TRBV6-5
J gene: TRBJ2-2
CDR3 protein: CASRSPHRGRNTGELFF
CDR3 DNA: TGTGCCAGCAGATCCCCCCACAGGGGGCGGAACACCGGGGAGCTGTTTTTT

clone size: few
D gene: .
V gene: TRBV6-1
J gene: TRBJ2-7
CDR3 protein: CASRAVGSYEQYF
CDR3 DNA: TGTGCCAGCAGGGCAGTGGGCTCCTACGAGCAGTACTTC

clone size: .
D gene: TRBD2
V gene: TRBV5-4
J gene: TRBJ2-1
CDR3 protein: CASSLKTSEYEQFF
CDR3 DNA: TGTGCCAGCAGCTTAAAGACTAGCGAGTATGAGCAGTTCTTC

clone size: .
D gene: .
V gene: TRBV20-1
J gene: TRBJ2-5
CDR3 protein: CSVGWRVGETQYF
CDR3 DNA: TGCAGTGTCGGGTGGCGGGTAGGAGAGACCCAGTACTTC

clone size: many
D gene: .
V gene: TRBV7-9
J gene: TRBJ2-1
CDR3 protein: CASSLAPLGGPGQFF
CDR3 DNA: TGTGCCAGCAGCTTAGCGCCCCTGGGGGGGCCAGGGCAGTTCTTC

clone size: .
D gene: TRBD1
V gene: TRBV7-2
J gene: TRBJ1-2
CDR3 protein: CASGGQGPNYGYTF
CDR3 DNA: TGTGCCAGCGGCGGACAGGGCCCAAACTATGGCTACACCTTC

clone size: .
D gene: .
V gene: TRBV6-5
J gene: TRBJ1-1
CDR3 protein: CASSAPGTEAFF
CDR3 DNA: TGTGCCAGCAGCGCCCCGGGCACTGAAGCTTTCTTT

clone size: .
D gene: TRBD2
V gene: TRBV14
J gene: TRBJ2-1
CDR3 protein: CASSHRLAFAEQFF
CDR3 DNA: TGTGCCAGCAGCCACAGACTAGCCTTTGCTGAGCAGTTCTTC

clone size: few
D gene: TRBD2
V gene: TRBV6-5
J gene: TRBJ2-7
CDR3 protein: CASRNGAGGAYF
CDR3 DNA: TGTGCCAGCAGGAACGGAGCGGGAGGGGCGTACTTC

clone size: .
D gene: .
V gene: TRBV7-1
J gene: TRBJ1-4
CDR3 protein: CASSRYPGAREKLFF
CDR3 DNA: TGTGCCAGCAGCCGATACCCCGGGGCTCGGGAAAAACTGTTTTTT

clone size: .
D gene: TRBD1
V gene: TRBV6-5
J gene: TRBJ1-4
CDR3 protein: CASSLSDRASNEKLFF
CDR3 DNA: TGTGCCAGCAGTCTATCAGACAGGGCGTCTAATGAAAAACTGTTTTTT

clone size: .
D gene: TRBD1
V gene: TRBV5-4
J gene: TRBJ2-1
CDR3 protein: CASSWDRGPNEQFF
CDR3 DNA: TGTGCCAGCAGCTGGGACAGGGGGCCTAATGAGCAGTTCTTC

clone size: few
D gene: .
V gene: TRBV6-2/TRBV6-3
J gene: TRBJ2-5
CDR3 protein: CASNDPHFRGQETQYF
CDR3 DNA: TGTGCCAGCAACGACCCACATTTTCGGGGCCAAGAGACCCAGTACTTC

clone size: many
D gene: .
V gene: TRBV11-2
J gene: TRBJ2-1
CDR3 protein: CASSLELVYEQFF
CDR3 DNA: TGTGCCAGCAGCTTGGAGTTGGTATATGAGCAGTTCTTC

clone size: .
D gene: .
V gene: TRBV11-2
J gene: TRBJ2-7
CDR3 protein: CASSLSGAGFDEQYF
CDR3 DNA: TGTGCCAGCAGCTTATCCGGTGCGGGATTTGACGAGCAGTACTTC

clone size: many
D gene: TRBD2
V gene: TRBV12-3/TRBV12-4
J gene: TRBJ2-7
CDR3 protein: CASSPSGGGEQYF
CDR3 DNA: TGTGCCAGCAGTCCCAGTGGGGGGGGCGAGCAGTACTTC

clone size: many
D gene: TRBD1
V gene: TRBV27
J gene: TRBJ1-1
CDR3 protein: CASSPPTGGLTEAFF
CDR3 DNA: TGTGCCAGCAGTCCTCCTACAGGGGGATTGACTGAAGCTTTCTTT